The subject of this entry is one T cell receptor beta chain. The antigen is unknown. This entry is derived from a study of Tregs in tolerant kidney transplant recipients. Study context: CD4+CD25+CD127- cells came from approximately three-day belatacept mixed lymphocyte reactions, some with approximately 5-day graft donor restimulation. Sorting used antibodies to exclude donor cells.

Points from the study as a whole: Findings come from small patient numbers and require larger validation.

Produced via immunoSEQ multiplex PCR; TCRdb's table is partial and in-frame only. The sample yields roughly 40,000 clones, 95% to 96% seen once. Sample: Tregs from blood cultured with allogeneic cells. The sequence was obtained from a human donor in good health.

CDR3 sequence reads: CSVSSGSETQYF. DNA of the CDR3: TGCAGCGTTAGCAGCGGCTCAGAGACCCAGTACTTC. V and J are TRBV29-1 and TRBJ2-5, with a weak D call TRBD2 (5 bases). Trimming left V 5 bases short and J 4 bases short, with 11 bases between. The CDR3 runs 12 residues. The germline gives CDR1 SQVTM, CDR2 ANQGSEA.